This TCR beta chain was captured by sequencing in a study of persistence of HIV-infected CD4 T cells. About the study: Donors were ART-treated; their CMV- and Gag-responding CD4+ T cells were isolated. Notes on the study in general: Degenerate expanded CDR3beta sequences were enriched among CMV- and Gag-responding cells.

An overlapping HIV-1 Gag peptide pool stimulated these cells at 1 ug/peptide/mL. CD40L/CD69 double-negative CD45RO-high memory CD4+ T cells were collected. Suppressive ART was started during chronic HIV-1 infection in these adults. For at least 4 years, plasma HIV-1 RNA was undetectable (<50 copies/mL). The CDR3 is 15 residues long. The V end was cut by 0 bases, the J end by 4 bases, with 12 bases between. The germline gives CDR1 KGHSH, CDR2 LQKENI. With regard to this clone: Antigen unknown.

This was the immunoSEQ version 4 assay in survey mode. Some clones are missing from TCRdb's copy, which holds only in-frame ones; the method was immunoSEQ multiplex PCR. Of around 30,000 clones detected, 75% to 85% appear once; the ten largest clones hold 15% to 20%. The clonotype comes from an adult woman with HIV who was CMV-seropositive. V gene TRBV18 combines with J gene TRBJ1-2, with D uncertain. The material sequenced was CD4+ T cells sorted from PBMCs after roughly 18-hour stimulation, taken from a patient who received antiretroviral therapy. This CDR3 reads CASSPPFGLTYGYTF. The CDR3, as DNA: TGTGCCAGCTCACCACCGTTCGGCCTAACCTATGGCTACACCTTC.